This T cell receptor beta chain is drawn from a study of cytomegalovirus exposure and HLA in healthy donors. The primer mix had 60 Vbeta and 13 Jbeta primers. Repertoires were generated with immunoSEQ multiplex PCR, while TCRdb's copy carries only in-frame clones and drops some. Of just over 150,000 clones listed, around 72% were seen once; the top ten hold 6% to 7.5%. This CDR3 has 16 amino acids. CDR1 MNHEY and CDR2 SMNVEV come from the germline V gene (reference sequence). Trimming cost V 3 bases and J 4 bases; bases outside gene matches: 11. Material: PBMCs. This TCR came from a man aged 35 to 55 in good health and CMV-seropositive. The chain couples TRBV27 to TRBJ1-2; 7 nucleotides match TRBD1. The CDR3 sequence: CASSFRQGSRGYGYTF. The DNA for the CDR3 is TGTGCCAGCAGTTTCAGACAGGGTTCGCGCGGCTATGGCTACACCTTC.